This paragraph reports one TCR beta chain. Naivety among CD8 cells was defined by CD45RO negativity and positive CCR7 selection, thereby excluding terminally differentiated effector memory CD45RA+ cells. These data belong to a study of shared clonotypes between healthy human individuals. Looking at the study overall: The donor group consisted of two women and three men, aged 18 to 49.

Running of the assay took place at deep level. TCRdb keeps only in-frame clones here, not all; method: immunoSEQ multiplex PCR. This table has 2 million or so clones, about 95% appearing once. Germline CDR1 and CDR2: SEHNR and FQNEAQ (reference sequence). Trimming cost V 0 bases and J 4 bases, with 10 bases left between them. CDR3 length: 15 amino acids. The sequencing input was naive CD8+ T cells sorted from blood. V and J are TRBV7-9 and TRBJ2-1; D possibly corresponds to TRBD2 (5 bases). This receptor was identified in a man aged 18 to 29 in good health. CDR3 DNA sequence: TGTGCCAGCAGCTTAGCTGCGGGCCGGTACAATGAGCAGTTCTTC. It specifies CASSLAAGRYNEQFF.